This T cell receptor beta chain was recorded in a study of response to subunit inactivated influenza vaccine. Study-wide points: Authors suggested that a seasonal influenza vaccination recruits few new T cells each time.

TCRdb reprocessed the RT-PCR reads with MiXCR, giving one entry per CDR3 protein. This table holds around 190,000 distinct CDR3 sequences, around 8.8% found once. Concerning this clonotype: Antigen specificity is unknown. A much larger clone lies one base from this, so it may be a read error.

Germline loops: CDR1 SQVTM, CDR2 ANQGSEA. The CDR3 extends over 12 amino acids. The rearrangement joins TRBV29-1 to TRBJ2-3; D unresolved. The specimen was non-naive T cells sorted from PBMCs, collected on the day of vaccination. This receptor was identified in a man aged 45 to 65 who received an inactivated influenza vaccine. The CDR3 loop is CRVVASTDTQYF. CDR3 bases: TGCCGCGTTGTTGCTAGCACAGATACGCAGTATTTT.